This T cell receptor (beta chain) was identified during a study of cytomegalovirus exposure and HLA in healthy donors. Study results and limitations: An analysis that was carried out later associated some 17,000 TCR beta sequences with HLA alleles at 0.05 false discovery rate.

Remarks on this clone: Its specificity is unknown.

The ends lost 2 bases at V and 7 bases at J; junction bases unmatched: 10. Germline lookup yields CDR1 SGHRS and CDR2 YFSETQ. This CDR3 has 17 amino acids. It was with 60 Vbeta and 13 Jbeta primers that the PCR ran. Sequencing used immunoSEQ multiplex PCR; TCRdb keeps in-frame clones, though not all of them. The table includes about 170,000 clones, 65% to 85% detected once. The TCR comes from a male donor in good health and CMV-seronegative. Sequencing was done on a sample of PBMCs. J is TRBJ2-5 and V is TRBV5-1; 14 bases map to TRBD2. CDR3 DNA: TGCGCCAGCAGCTTCCTTGGGACTAGCGGGGGCTTGGGGACCCAGTACTTC. This sequence encodes CASSFLGTSGGLGTQYF.